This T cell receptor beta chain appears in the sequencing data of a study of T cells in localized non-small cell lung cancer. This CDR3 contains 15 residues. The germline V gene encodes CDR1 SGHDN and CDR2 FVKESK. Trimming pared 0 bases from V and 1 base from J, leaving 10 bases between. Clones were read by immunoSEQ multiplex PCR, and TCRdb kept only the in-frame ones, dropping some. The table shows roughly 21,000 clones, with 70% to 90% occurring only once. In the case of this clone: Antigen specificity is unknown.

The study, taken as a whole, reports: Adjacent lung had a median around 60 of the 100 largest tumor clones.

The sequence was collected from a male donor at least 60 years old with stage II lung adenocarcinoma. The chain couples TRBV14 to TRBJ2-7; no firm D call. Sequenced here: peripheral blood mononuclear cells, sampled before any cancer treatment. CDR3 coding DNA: TGTGCCAGCAGCCAAGATCAGAGCAGGTCCTACGAGCAGTACTTC. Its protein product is CASSQDQSRSYEQYF.